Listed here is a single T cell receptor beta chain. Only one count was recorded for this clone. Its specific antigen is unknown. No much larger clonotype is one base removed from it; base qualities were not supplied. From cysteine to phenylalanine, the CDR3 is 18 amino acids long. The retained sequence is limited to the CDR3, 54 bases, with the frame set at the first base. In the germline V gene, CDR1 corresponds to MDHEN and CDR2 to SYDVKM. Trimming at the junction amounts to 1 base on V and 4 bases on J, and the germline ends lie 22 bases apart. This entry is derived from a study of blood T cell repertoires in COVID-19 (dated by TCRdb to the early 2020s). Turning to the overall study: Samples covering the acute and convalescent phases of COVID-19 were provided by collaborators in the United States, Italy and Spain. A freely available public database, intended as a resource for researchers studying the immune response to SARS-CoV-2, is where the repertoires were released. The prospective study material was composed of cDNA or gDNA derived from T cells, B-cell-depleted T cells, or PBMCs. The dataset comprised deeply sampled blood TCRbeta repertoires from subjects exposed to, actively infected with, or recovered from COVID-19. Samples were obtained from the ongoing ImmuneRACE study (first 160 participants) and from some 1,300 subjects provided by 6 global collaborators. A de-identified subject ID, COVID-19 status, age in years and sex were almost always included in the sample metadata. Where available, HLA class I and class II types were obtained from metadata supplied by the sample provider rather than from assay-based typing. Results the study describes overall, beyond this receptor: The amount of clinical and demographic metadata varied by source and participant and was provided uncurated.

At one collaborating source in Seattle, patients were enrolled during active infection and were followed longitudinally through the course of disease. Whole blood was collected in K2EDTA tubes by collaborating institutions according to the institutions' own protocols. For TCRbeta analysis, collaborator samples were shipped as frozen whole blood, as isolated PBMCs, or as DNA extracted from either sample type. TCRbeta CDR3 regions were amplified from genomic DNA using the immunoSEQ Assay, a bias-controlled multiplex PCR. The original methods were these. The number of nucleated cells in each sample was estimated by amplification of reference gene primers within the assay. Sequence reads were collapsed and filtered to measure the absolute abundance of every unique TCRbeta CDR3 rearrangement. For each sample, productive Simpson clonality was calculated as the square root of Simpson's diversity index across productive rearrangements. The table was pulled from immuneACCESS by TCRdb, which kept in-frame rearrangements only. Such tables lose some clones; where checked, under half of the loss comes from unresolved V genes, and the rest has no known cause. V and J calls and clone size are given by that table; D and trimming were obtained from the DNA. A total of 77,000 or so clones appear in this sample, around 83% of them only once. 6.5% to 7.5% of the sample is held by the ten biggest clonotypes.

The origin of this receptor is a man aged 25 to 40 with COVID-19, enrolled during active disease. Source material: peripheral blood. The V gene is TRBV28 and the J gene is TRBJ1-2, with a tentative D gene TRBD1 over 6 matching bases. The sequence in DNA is TGTGCCAGCAGTTTATCCTCCCTACAGGGCTCGTTATCCTATGGCTACACCTTC. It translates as CASSLSSLQGSLSYGYTF.